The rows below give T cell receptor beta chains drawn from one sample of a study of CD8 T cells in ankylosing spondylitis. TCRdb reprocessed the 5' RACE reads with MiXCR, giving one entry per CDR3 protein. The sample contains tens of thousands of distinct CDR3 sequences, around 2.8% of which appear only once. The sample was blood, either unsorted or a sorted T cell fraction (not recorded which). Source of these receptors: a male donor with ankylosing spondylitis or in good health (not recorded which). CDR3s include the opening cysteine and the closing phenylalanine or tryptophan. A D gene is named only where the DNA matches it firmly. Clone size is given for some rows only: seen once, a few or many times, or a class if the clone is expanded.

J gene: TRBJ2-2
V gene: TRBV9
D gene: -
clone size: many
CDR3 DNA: TGTGCCAGCAGCGCAAAGGCAGGGCGGACCGGGGAGCTGTTTTTT
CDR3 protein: CASSAKAGRTGELFF

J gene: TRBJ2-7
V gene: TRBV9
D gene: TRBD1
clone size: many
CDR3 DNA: TGTGCCAGCAGAAGATCGGGACAGCACTACGAGCAGTACTTC
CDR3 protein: CASRRSGQHYEQYF

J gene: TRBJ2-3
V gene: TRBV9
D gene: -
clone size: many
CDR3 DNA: TGTGCCAGCAGCGTAGACCAAGAGCGTCATCCAAGTTTT
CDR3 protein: CASSVDQERHPSF

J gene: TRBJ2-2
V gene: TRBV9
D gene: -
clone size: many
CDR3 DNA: TGTGCCAGCAGGGGGGACGGGGAGCTGTTTTTT
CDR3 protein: CASRGDGELFF

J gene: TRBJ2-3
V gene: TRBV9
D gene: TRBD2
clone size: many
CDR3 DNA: TGTGCCAGCAGCGCCGGGGGCCCTAGCGGGAGGACAGATACGCAGTATTTT
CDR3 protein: CASSAGGPSGRTDTQYF

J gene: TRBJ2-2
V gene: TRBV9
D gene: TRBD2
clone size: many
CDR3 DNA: TGTGCCAGCAGCGTAGGACTAGCGGAAACCTTCACCGGGGAGCTGTTTTTT
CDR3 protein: CASSVGLAETFTGELFF

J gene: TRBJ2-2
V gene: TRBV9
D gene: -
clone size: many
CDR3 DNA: TGTGCCAGCAGCTCGACTTTGAACACCGGGGAGCTGTTTTTT
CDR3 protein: CASSSTLNTGELFF

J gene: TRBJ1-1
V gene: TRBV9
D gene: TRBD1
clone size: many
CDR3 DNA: TGTGCCAGTGGGAGGGGACAGGACACTGAAGCTTTCTTT
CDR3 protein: CASGRGQDTEAFF

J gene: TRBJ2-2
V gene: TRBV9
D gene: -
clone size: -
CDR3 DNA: TGTGCCAGCAGCCGAGTCCTGGGAACCGGGGAGCTGTTTTTT
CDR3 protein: CASSRVLGTGELFF

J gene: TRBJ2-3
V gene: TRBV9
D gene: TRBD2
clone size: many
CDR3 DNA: TGTGCCAGCAGCTACTTTGGGACTAGCGGTGGAGATACGCAGTATTTT
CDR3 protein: CASSYFGTSGGDTQYF

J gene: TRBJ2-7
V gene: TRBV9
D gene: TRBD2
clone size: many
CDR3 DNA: TGTGCCAGCAGCGCCGAGCGGGGCCTTACCTACGAGCAGTACTTC
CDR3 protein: CASSAERGLTYEQYF

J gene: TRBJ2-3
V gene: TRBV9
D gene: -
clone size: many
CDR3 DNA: TGTGCCAGCAGCGTAGACCCTTTTGCTGGAGACAACACAGATACGCAGTATTTT
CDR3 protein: CASSVDPFAGDNTDTQYF

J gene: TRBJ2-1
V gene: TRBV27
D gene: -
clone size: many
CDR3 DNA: TGTGCCAGCAGTATAAGGGAGGCCGGGCGGGGCAATGAGCAGTTCTTC
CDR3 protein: CASSIREAGRGNEQFF

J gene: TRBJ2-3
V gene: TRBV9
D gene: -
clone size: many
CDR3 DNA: TGTGCCAGCAGCGTACGAACTAGTTTAAGGTCAGATACGCAGTATTTT
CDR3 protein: CASSVRTSLRSDTQYF

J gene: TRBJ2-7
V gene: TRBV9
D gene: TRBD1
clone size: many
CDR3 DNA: TGTGCCAGCAGCCCCGATTTGGGACAGGGCCGTCGGGAGCAGTACTTC
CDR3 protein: CASSPDLGQGRREQYF

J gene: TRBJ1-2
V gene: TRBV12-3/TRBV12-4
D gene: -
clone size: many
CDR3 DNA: TGTGCCAGCAGTTTACGAGTCTATGGCTACACCTTC
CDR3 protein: CASSLRVYGYTF

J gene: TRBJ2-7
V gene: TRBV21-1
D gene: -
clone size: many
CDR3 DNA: TGTGCCAGCAGCAAAGCGGGGTCGGACAGGGAAGTCGTGTCCTACGAGCAGTACTTC
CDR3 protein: CASSKAGSDREVVSYEQYF